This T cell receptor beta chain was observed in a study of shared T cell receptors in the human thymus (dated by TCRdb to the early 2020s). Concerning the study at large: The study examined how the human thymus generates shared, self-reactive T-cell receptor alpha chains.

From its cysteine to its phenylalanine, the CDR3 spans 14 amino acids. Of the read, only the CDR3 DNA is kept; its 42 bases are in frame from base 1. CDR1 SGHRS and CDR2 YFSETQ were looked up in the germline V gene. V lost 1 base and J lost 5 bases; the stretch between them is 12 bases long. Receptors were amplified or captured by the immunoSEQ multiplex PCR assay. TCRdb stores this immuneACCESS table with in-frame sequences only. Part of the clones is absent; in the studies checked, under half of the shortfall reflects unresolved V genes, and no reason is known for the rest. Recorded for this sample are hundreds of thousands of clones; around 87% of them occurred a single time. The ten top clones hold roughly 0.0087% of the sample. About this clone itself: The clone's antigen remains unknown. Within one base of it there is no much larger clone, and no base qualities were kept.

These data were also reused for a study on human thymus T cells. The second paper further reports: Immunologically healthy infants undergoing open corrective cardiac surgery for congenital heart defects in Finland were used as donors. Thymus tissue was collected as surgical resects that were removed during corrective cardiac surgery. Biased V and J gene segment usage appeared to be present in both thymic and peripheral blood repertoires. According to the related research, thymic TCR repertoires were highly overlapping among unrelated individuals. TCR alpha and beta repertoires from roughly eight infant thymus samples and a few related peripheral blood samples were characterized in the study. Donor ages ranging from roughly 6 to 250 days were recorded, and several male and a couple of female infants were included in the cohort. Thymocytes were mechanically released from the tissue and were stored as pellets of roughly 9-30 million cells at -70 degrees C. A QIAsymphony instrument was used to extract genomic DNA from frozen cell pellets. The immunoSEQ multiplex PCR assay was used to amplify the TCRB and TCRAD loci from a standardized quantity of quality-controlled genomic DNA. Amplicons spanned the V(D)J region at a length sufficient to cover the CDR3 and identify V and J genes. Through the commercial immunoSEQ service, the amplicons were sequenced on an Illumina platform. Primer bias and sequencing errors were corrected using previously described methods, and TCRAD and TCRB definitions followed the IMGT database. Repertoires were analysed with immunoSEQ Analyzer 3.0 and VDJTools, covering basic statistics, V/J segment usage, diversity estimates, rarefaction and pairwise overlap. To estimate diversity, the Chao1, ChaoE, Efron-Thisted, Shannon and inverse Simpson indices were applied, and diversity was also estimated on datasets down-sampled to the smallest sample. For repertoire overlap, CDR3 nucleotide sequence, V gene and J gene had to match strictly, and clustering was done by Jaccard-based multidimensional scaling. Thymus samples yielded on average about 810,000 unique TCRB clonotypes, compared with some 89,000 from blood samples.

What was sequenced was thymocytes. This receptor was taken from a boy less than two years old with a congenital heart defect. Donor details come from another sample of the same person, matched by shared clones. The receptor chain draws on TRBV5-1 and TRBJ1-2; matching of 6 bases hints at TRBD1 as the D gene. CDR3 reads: CASSLKQGDYGYTF. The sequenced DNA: TGCGCCAGCAGCTTGAAACAGGGCGATTATGGCTACACCTTC.